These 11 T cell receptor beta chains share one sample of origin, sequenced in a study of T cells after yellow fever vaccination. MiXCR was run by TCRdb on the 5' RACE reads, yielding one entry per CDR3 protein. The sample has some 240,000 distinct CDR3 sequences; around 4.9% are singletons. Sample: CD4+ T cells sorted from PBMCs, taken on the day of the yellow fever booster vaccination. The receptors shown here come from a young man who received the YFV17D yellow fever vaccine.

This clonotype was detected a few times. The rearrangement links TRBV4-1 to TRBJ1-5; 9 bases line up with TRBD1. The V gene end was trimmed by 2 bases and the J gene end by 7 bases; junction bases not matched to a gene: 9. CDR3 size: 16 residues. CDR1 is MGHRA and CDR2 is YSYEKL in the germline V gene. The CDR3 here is CASSQPPGQGEQPQHF. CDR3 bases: TGCGCCAGCAGCCAACCACCGGGACAGGGCGAACAGCCCCAGCATTTT.

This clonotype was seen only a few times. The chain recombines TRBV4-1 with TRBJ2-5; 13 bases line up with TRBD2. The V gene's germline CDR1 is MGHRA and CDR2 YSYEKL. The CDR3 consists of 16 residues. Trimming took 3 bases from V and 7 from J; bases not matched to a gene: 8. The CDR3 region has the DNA TGCGCCAGCAGCCACGGGACTAGCGGGGCCTTGTGGACCCAGTACTTC. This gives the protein CASSHGTSGALWTQYF.

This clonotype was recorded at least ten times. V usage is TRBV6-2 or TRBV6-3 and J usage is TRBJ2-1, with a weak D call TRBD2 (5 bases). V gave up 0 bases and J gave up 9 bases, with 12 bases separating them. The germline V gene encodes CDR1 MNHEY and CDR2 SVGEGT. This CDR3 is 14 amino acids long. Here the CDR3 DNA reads TGTGCCAGCAGTTACTCGTGGGGAGAGAGTGAGCAGTTCTTC. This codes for CASSYSWGESEQFF.

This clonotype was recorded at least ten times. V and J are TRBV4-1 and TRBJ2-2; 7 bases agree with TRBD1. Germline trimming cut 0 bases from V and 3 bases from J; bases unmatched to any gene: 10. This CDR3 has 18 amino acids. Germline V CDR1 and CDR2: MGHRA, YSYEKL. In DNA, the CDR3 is TGCGCCAGCAGCCAAGATCGCCCCGACAGGGCGGACACCGGGGAGCTGTTTTTT. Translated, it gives CASSQDRPDRADTGELFF.

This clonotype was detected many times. DNA for the CDR3: TGTGCCAGCAGCTTTGTCCACACTAGTACCGATGAGACCCAGTACTTC. It translates to CASSFVHTSTDETQYF. The chain uses TRBV7-8 and TRBJ2-5; tentative D call: TRBD2 (5 bases). CDR1 and CDR2 from the germline V gene are SGHVS and FQNEAQ. The V gene lost 3 bases and the J gene lost 5 bases, with 19 bases spanning the gap. CDR3 size: 16 residues. Supplemented by reference TRBV7-8 and TRBJ2-5, the full variable domain reads GAGVSQSPRYKVAKRGQDVALRCDPISGHVSLFWYQQALGQGPEFLTYFQNEAQLDKSGLPSDRFFAERPEGSVSTLKIQRTQQEDSAVYLCASSFVHTSTDETQYFGPGTRLLVL.

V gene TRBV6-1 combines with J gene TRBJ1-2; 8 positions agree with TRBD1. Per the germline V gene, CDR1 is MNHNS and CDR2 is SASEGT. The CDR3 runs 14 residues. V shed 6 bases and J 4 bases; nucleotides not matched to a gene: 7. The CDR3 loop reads CASRPGGVGYGYTF. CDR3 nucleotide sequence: TGTGCCAGCAGGCCAGGGGGCGTCGGCTATGGCTACACCTTC.

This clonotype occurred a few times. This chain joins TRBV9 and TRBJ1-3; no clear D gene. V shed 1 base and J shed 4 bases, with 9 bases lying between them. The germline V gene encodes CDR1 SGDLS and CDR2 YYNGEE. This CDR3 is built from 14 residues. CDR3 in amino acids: CASSVSALGNTIYF. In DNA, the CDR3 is TGTGCCAGCAGCGTATCGGCACTCGGAAACACCATATATTTT.

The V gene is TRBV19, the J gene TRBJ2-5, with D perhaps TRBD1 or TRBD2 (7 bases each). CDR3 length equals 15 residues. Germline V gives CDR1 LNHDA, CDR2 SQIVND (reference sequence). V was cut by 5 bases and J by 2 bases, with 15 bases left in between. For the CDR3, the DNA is TGTGCCAGTAGTGGAAGCGGGACAGTTCAAGAGACCCAGTACTTC. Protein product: CASSGSGTVQETQYF.

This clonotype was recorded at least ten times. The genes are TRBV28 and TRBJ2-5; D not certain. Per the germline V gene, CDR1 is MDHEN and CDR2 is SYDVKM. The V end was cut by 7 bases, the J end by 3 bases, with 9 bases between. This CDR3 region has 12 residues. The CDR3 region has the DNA TGTGCCAGCAACGAGGCTGAAGAGACCCAGTACTTC. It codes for CASNEAEETQYF.

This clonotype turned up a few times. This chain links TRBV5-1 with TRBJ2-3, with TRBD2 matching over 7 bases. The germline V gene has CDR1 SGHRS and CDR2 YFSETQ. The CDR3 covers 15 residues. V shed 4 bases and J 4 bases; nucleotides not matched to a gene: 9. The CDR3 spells CASSQGLGLADTQYF. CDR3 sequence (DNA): TGCGCCAGCAGCCAAGGACTAGGTTTGGCAGATACGCAGTATTTT.

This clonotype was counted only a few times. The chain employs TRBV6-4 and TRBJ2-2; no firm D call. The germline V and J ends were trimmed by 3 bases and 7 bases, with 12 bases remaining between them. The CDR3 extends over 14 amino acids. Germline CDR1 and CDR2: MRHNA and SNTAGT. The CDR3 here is CASSEGVYVGELFF. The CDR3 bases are TGTGCCAGCAGTGAGGGCGTTTACGTCGGGGAGCTGTTTTTT.